This T cell receptor (beta chain) was captured in a study of blood T cell repertoires in COVID-19. On the study more broadly: Sites in the United States, Italy and Spain provided acute and convalescent COVID-19 samples. T cells, B-cell-depleted T cells, or PBMCs provided the cDNA or gDNA that served as material.

This clone showed up just once. In the authors' methods: Amplified reference gene primers provided the basis for estimating nucleated cell counts. Using immunoSEQ multiplex PCR, the repertoire was profiled, and TCRdb retains in-frame clones only, with some absent. Clonal size and the V and J genes are those of that table, whereas D and trimming came from the DNA. Of 250,000 to 350,000 clones in the sample, approximately 84% were seen once. Patients of the Seattle cohort, enrolled during active infection, were followed longitudinally. CDR3 size: 16 residues. The receptor's source is a human donor with COVID-19, enrolled during active disease. The donor label of this sample is uncertain. The sample consisted of peripheral blood. The V and J genes are TRBV21-1 and TRBJ1-2; the D call in the table, TRBD1, was not verified against the DNA. TRBV21-1 is classified as a pseudogene. The CDR3 loop reads CASSNQGAPRSFGYTF. The CDR3 DNA follows: TGTGCCAGCAGCAACCAGGGGGCGCCTCGCTCGTTTGGCTACACCTTC.